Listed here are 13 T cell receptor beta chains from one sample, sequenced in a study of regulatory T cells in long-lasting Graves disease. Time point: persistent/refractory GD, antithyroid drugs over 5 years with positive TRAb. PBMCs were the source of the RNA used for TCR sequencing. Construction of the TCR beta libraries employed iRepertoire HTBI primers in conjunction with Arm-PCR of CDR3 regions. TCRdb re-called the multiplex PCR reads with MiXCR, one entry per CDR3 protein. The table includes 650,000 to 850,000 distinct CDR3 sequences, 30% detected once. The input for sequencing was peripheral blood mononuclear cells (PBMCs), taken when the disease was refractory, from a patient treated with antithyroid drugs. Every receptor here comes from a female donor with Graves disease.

The CDR3 DNA reads TGCAGTGCTAGAGAGGGGACTAGGGACCCCGAGCAGTACTTC. Translating it yields CSAREGTRDPEQYF. The J gene is TRBJ2-7, the V gene TRBV20-1; 8 positions match TRBD2. This CDR3 has 14 residues. V was clipped by 0 bases and J by 6 bases; unmatched bases: 7. CDR1 and CDR2 (germline): DFQATT, SNEGSKA (reference sequence).

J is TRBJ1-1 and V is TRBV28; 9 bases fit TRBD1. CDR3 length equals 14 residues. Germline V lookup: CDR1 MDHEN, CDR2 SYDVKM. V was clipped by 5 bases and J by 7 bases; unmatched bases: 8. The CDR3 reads CASSITTGGGEAFF. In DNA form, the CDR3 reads TGTGCCAGCAGTATAACTACAGGGGGCGGTGAAGCTTTCTTT.

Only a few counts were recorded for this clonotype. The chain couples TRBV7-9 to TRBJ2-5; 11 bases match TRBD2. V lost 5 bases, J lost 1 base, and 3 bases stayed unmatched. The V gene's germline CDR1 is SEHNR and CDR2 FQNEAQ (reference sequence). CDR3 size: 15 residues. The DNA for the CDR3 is TGTGCCAGCAGCGCTAGCGGGAGGTTCCAAGAGACCCAGTACTTC. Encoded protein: CASSASGRFQETQYF.

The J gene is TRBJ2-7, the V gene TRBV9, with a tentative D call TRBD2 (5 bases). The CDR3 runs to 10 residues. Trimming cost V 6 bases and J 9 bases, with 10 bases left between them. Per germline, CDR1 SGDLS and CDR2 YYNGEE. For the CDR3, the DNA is TGTGCCAGCACCTCTAGCCGGCAGTACTTC. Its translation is CASTSSRQYF. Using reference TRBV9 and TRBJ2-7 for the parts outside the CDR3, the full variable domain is DSGVTQTPKHLITATGQRVTLRCSPRSGDLSVYWYQQSLDQGLQFLIQYYNGEERAKGNILERFSAQQFPDLHSELNLSSLELGDSALYFCASTSSRQYFGPGTRLTVT.

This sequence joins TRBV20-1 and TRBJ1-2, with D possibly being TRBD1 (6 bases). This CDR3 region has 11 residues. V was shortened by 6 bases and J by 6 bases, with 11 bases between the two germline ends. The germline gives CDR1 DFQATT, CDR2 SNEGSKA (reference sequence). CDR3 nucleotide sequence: TGCAGTGCCGAGCGGACAGATGGCTACACCTTC. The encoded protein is CSAERTDGYTF.

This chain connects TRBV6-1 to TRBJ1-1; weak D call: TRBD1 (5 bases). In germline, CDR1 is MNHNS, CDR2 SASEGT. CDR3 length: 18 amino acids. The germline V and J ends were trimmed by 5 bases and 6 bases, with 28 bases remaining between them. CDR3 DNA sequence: TGTGCCAGCAGTCCCCAGAAACCGGGACCGGTCCTAATGGCTGAAGCTTTCTTT. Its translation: CASSPQKPGPVLMAEAFF.

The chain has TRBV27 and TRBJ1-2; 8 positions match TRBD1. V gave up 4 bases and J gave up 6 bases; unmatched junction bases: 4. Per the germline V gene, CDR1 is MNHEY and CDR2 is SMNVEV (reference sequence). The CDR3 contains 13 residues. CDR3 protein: CASSYATGDGYTF. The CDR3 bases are TGTGCCAGCAGTTACGCGACAGGGGATGGCTACACCTTC.

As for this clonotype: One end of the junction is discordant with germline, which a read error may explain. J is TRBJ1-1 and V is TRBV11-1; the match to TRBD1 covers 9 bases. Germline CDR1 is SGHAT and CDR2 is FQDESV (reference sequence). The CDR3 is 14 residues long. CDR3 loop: CVSSFGQGSTEAFF. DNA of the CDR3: TGTGTCAGCAGCTTTGGACAGGGGAGTACTGAAGCTTTCTTT.

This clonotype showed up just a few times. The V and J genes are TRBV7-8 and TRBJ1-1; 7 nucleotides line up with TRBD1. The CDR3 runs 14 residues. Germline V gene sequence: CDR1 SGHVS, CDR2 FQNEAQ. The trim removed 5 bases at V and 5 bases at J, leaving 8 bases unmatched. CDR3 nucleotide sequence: TGTGCCAGCAGCCCGCTACAGGGGCGGACTGAAGCTTTCTTT. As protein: CASSPLQGRTEAFF.

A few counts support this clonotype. In DNA form, the CDR3 reads TGCAGTGCTAGAGCTATACAGGGAACTAATAATTCACCCCTCCACTTT. Translated: CSARAIQGTNNSPLHF. The chain carries TRBV20-1 and TRBJ1-6, with a weak D call TRBD1 (6 bases). Germline CDR1 is DFQATT and CDR2 is SNEGSKA (reference sequence). The length of the CDR3 is 16 residues. V lost 1 base and J lost 5, with 15 bases in between.

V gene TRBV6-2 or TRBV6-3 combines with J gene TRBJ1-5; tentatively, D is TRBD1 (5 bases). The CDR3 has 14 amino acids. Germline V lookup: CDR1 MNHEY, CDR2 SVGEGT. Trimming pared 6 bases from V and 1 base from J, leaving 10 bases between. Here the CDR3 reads CASSVTASNQPQHF. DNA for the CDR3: TGTGCCAGCAGCGTGACAGCCAGCAATCAGCCCCAGCATTTT.

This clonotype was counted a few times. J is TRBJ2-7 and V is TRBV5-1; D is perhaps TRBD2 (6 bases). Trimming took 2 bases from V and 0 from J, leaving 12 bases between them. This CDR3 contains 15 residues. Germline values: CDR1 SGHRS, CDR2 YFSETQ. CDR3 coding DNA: TGCGCCAGCAGCTTACTGGGGAGGAGCTCCTACGAGCAGTACTTC. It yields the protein CASSLLGRSSYEQYF.

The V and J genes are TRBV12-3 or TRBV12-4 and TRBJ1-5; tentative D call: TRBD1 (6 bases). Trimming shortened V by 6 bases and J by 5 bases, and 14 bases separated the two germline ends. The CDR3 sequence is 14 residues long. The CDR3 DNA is TGTGCCAGCAGCCCGGGCCCAGGGGATCAGCCCCAGCATTTT. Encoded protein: CASSPGPGDQPQHF.